This entry lists 25 T cell receptor beta chains sequenced from one sample in a study of blood T cell repertoires in COVID-19 (dated by TCRdb to the early 2020s). Preparation of the library involved the immunoSEQ multiplex PCR assay. As stored in TCRdb, this immuneACCESS dataset retains in-frame rearrangements with V and J assigned. A fraction of the clones does not appear; measured against another copy, unresolved V genes explain less than half of the discrepancy, and the remainder lacks a known reason. The sample table shows tens of thousands of clones, and around 90% are seen once. The ten largest account for less than 10% of the sample. Sequencing input: peripheral blood. These receptor sequences come from a human donor in a cohort sampled during active COVID-19.

The gene calls are TRBV19 and TRBJ2-1; 9 positions match TRBD2. Unmatched junction bases numbered 6, after V lost 2 bases and J lost 4 bases. The CDR3 length is 16 residues. The V gene's germline CDR1 is LNHDA and CDR2 SQIVND (reference sequence). The CDR3 region has the DNA TGTGCCAGTAGTATAAGTCCCGCGGGAGGGTACAATGAGCAGTTCTTC. It is translated as CASSISPAGGYNEQFF.

CDR3 region: CVVQGAYEQYF. In nucleotides, the CDR3 is TGTGTGGTTCAGGGTGCCTACGAGCAGTACTTC. This rearrangement joins TRBV25-1 to TRBJ2-7, with TRBD1 as a possible D gene (5 bases). The CDR3 spans 11 residues. Per germline, CDR1 MGHDK and CDR2 SYGVNS.

The V call is TRBV5-3, the J call TRBJ2-1, with D uncertain. TRBV5-3 is identified as an open reading frame with a role that is uncertain. V lost 0 bases, J lost 7 bases, and 8 bases lay in between. This CDR3 is built from 13 residues. CDR3 DNA: TGTGCCAGAAGCTTGGTGCAAGAGAATGAGCAGTTCTTC. Its translation is CARSLVQENEQFF.

CDR3 residues: CSVSGTGINEQFF. CDR3 nucleotides: TGCAGCGTCTCCGGGACAGGGATAAATGAGCAGTTCTTC. The genes are TRBV29-1 and TRBJ2-1; TRBD1 matches at 9 bases. Losses at the gene ends were 6 bases for V and 7 bases for J; bases not matched to a gene: 7. The CDR3 spans 13 residues. Germline V gene lookup returns CDR1 SQVTM and CDR2 ANQGSEA.

The rearrangement uses TRBV6-2 or TRBV6-3 and TRBJ2-7, with 9 nucleotides matching TRBD1. After removal of 0 bases from V and 7 bases from J, the junction contained 10 bases not matched to a gene. The CDR3 loop spans 16 amino acids. CDR1 and CDR2 (germline): MNHEY, SVGEGT. CDR3 sequence reads: CASSYSGTGRPREQYF. The CDR3 DNA reads TGTGCCAGCAGTTACTCTGGGACAGGGCGTCCTCGTGAGCAGTACTTC.

The count of this clone is one. V and J are TRBV13 and TRBJ1-2; 10 bases agree with TRBD1. The J segment lost 4 bases and the V segment lost 5 bases, leaving 1 base of the junction unmatched. The CDR3 extends over 13 amino acids. CDR1 and CDR2 (germline): PRHDT, FYEKMQ (reference sequence). DNA of the CDR3: TGTGCCAGCAGCGGGGACAGGGGCTATGGCTACACCTTC. Protein: CASSGDRGYGYTF.

CDR3 DNA: TGCGCCAGCAGCTTGAGCCAGGGAACAGATACGCAGTATTTT. This sequence encodes CASSLSQGTDTQYF. The chain couples TRBV5-1 to TRBJ2-3, with a tentative D call TRBD1 (5 bases). Deletions cut 1 base from V and 3 bases from J, with 9 bases between. The CDR3 sequence is 14 residues long. Looked up from germline, CDR1 is SGHRS and CDR2 is YFSETQ.

The rearrangement uses TRBV6-1 and TRBJ1-3; D ambiguous. The CDR3 extends over 14 amino acids. Trimming took 2 bases from V and 0 from J, leaving 5 bases between them. Germline CDR1 and CDR2: MNHNS and SASEGT. The CDR3: CASSELDSGNTIYF. CDR3 nucleotide sequence: TGTGCCAGCAGTGAACTAGACTCTGGAAACACCATATATTTT.

This sequence joins TRBV28 and TRBJ2-4; 8 positions agree with TRBD2. Germline V gene sequence: CDR1 MDHEN, CDR2 SYDVKM. J lost 2 bases, V lost 1 base, and 4 bases had no gene match. The CDR3 totals 16 residues. CDR3 protein: CASSLSGGTTKNIQYF. The CDR3 nucleotides read TGTGCCAGCAGTTTATCGGGGGGGACGACCAAAAACATTCAGTACTTC.

The chain couples TRBV6-5 to TRBJ1-2; 8 nucleotides agree with TRBD1. The J segment lost 3 bases and the V segment lost 1 base, leaving 4 bases of the junction unmatched. Germline lookup yields CDR1 MNHEY and CDR2 SVGAGI. The CDR3 contains 15 residues. The CDR3 DNA follows: TGTGCCAGCAGTTACTTACAGGGGGGGGACTATGGCTACACCTTC. Encoded protein: CASSYLQGGDYGYTF.

V and J are TRBV5-1 and TRBJ1-5; D is perhaps TRBD1 (5 bases). Germline-derived CDR1 and CDR2 are SGHRS and YFSETQ. The CDR3 is 14 residues long. Trimming cost V 0 bases and J 4 bases, with 8 bases left between them. This CDR3 is CASSLVGGNQPQHF. For the CDR3, the DNA is TGCGCCAGCAGCTTGGTGGGGGGGAATCAGCCCCAGCATTTT.

The chain couples TRBV3-1 (or the pseudogene TRBV3-2) to TRBJ2-7; 9 bases fit TRBD1. This CDR3 has 15 residues. With V trimmed by 2 bases and J by 4 bases, 6 bases remained unmatched. Germline CDR1 reads LGHDT; CDR2 reads YNNKEL (reference sequence). The CDR3 DNA reads as TGTGCCAGCAGCCAAAGGACAGGGGTCCTTTACGAGCAGTACTTC. Protein: CASSQRTGVLYEQYF.

The chain is built from TRBV7-9 and TRBJ1-1; no clear D. Deletions cut 2 bases from V and 6 bases from J, with 10 bases between. CDR1 is SEHNR, CDR2 FQNEAQ, per germline (reference sequence). There are 13 residues in the CDR3. CDR3 nucleotide sequence: TGTGCCAGCAGCTTATCGGGGATCGCTGAAGCTTTCTTT. This gives the protein CASSLSGIAEAFF.

V is TRBV24-1 and J is TRBJ2-3; a possible D gene is TRBD2 (5 bases). Germline CDR1 and CDR2: KGHDR and SFDVKD. The germline V and J ends were trimmed by 4 bases and 3 bases, with 10 bases remaining between them. The CDR3 is 14 amino acids. CDR3 sequence (DNA): TGTGCCACCAGTGACCCCCCGGGAACAGATACGCAGTATTTT. Protein product: CATSDPPGTDTQYF.

This CDR3 reads CASSPGTVIRNYGYTF. CDR3 nucleotides: TGTGCCAGCAGCCCCGGGACAGTCATTCGTAACTATGGCTACACCTTC. The chain is built from TRBV11-2 and TRBJ1-2, with 7 bases matching TRBD1. The trim removed 5 bases at V and 1 base at J, leaving 10 bases unmatched. CDR1 and CDR2 (germline): SGHAT, FQNNGV. The CDR3 is 16 amino acids. The entire variable domain, with the rest obtained from reference TRBV11-2 and TRBJ1-2, is as follows: EAGVAQSPRYKIIEKRQSVAFWCNPISGHATLYWYQQILGQGPKLLIQFQNNGVVDDSQLPKDRFSAERLKGVDSTLKIQPAKLEDSAVYLCASSPGTVIRNYGYTFGSGTRLTVV.

The gene calls are TRBV6-5 and TRBJ2-2, with 9 bases matching TRBD2. CDR1 MNHEY and CDR2 SVGAGI come from the germline V gene. V was pared by 7 bases and J by 4 bases, with 7 bases of the junction left unmatched. The CDR3 totals 15 residues. The CDR3 protein is CASTALAGSTGELFF. The CDR3 region has the DNA TGTGCCAGCACTGCCCTAGCGGGGAGCACCGGGGAGCTGTTTTTT.

The gene calls are TRBV6-5 and TRBJ2-7; D might be TRBD1 (5 bases). Trimming shortened V by 8 bases and J by 1 base, and 18 bases separated the two germline ends. The CDR3 consists of 15 residues. CDR1 is MNHEY and CDR2 is SVGAGI in the germline V gene. The CDR3 region is CASGKGPSNSYEQYF. CDR3 bases: TGTGCCAGCGGGAAGGGGCCATCAAATTCCTACGAGCAGTACTTC.

V and J are TRBV7-9 and TRBJ2-1, with TRBD2 as a possible D gene (6 bases). Germline CDR1 reads SEHNR; CDR2 reads FQNEAQ (reference sequence). Trimming shortened V by 3 bases and J by 3 bases, and 18 bases separated the two germline ends. The CDR3 runs 17 residues. CDR3 sequence reads: CASSFGAGDFFYNEQFF. For the CDR3, the DNA is TGTGCCAGCAGCTTTGGGGCCGGGGACTTCTTCTACAATGAGCAGTTCTTC.

The genes are TRBV10-1 and TRBJ1-2; 11 nucleotides line up with TRBD1. CDR1 and CDR2 from the germline V gene are WNHNN and SYGVQD (reference sequence). V shed 3 bases, J shed 1 base, and the junction held 7 bases outside the gene matches. This CDR3 has 17 amino acids. CDR3 sequence reads: CASSDWDRGKRNYGYTF. CDR3 in DNA: TGCGCCAGCAGTGACTGGGACAGGGGGAAACGTAACTATGGCTACACCTTC.

The chain couples TRBV5-1 to TRBJ2-5; no firm D call. The V gene lost 1 base and the J gene lost 1 base, with 5 bases spanning the gap. Looked up from germline, CDR1 is SGHRS and CDR2 is YFSETQ. The CDR3 has 13 amino acids. The CDR3 nucleotides read TGCGCCAGCAGCTTGACTTCCCAAGAGACCCAGTACTTC. Protein sequence: CASSLTSQETQYF. Complete variable domain (other parts from reference TRBV5-1 and TRBJ2-5): KAGVTQTPRYLIKTRGQQVTLSCSPISGHRSVSWYQQTPGQGLQFLFEYFSETQRNKGNFPGRFSGRQFSNSRSEMNVSTLELGDSALYLCASSLTSQETQYFGPGTRLLVL.

This rearrangement joins TRBV6-5 to TRBJ1-2; 8 bases are a match to TRBD1. J lost 8 bases, V lost 5 bases, and 10 bases had no gene match. This CDR3 spans 14 amino acids. Germline assignment: CDR1 MNHEY and CDR2 SVGAGI. CDR3 bases: TGTGCCAGCAGTCAAATGGACAGGGCTGGAGGCTACACCTTC. Residues: CASSQMDRAGGYTF.

The CDR3 DNA follows: TGTGCCAGCAGTGAAGTTCACATAAGGGGCGCGGGGGTTGGTACGCAGTATTTT. The encoded protein is CASSEVHIRGAGVGTQYF. The chain joins TRBV25-1 to TRBJ2-3; 7 nucleotides line up with TRBD2. V shed 2 bases and J 8 bases; nucleotides not matched to a gene: 19. This CDR3 has 18 amino acids. Germline CDR1 and CDR2: MGHDK and SYGVNS. The entire variable domain, with the rest obtained from reference TRBV25-1 and TRBJ2-3, is as follows: EADIYQTPRYLVIGTGKKITLECSQTMGHDKMYWYQQDPGMELHLIHYSYGVNSTEKGDLSSESTVSRIRTEHFPLTLESARPSHTSQYLCASSEVHIRGAGVGTQYFGPGTRLTVL.

J is TRBJ2-3 and V is TRBV7-9, with 9 bases lining up with TRBD1. CDR1 is SEHNR, CDR2 FQNEAQ, per germline (reference sequence). Unmatched junction bases numbered 3, after V lost 4 bases and J lost 4 bases. The CDR3 is made up of 14 amino acids. Written as DNA, the CDR3 is TGTGCCAGCAGCTATGGGACAGGGTCAGATACGCAGTATTTT. Translating it yields CASSYGTGSDTQYF.

The chain links TRBV5-1 to TRBJ2-5, with D perhaps TRBD1 (6 bases). Deletions cut 8 bases from V and 1 base from J, with 18 bases between. The CDR3 has 15 residues. CDR1 and CDR2 from the germline V gene are SGHRS and YFSETQ. CDR3 residues: CASTTSGQFQETQYF. DNA of the CDR3: TGCGCCAGTACCACCTCCGGACAGTTCCAAGAGACCCAGTACTTC.

J is TRBJ2-1 and V is TRBV5-4; TRBD2 is a possible D gene (5 bases). Germline V gene data show CDR1 as SGHNT and CDR2 as YYREEE (reference sequence). V was trimmed by 4 bases and J by 14 bases, leaving 16 bases between them. The CDR3 runs to 12 residues. CDR3 region: CASSPGWTPEFF. The CDR3 bases are TGTGCCAGCAGCCCGGGGTGGACTCCGGAGTTCTTC.